The rows below give T cell receptor beta chains drawn from one sample of a study of Ad26.COV2.S vaccination and SARS-CoV-2 variants. TCRdb keeps only in-frame clones here, not all; method: immunoSEQ multiplex PCR. The sample records roughly 100,000 clones, 80% being singletons. Specimen: peripheral blood, collected after recovery from COVID-19. The source is a human donor who had recovered from COVID-19. CDR3s include the opening cysteine and the closing phenylalanine or tryptophan. Each record gives: V gene, CDR3 protein.

TRBV28 CASSPRAGTDSSYEQYF
TRBV4-2 CASSQGTTSTDTQYF
TRBV2 CASSEGPIAANF
TRBV6-5 CASSQRTGWTDTQYF
TRBV5-1 CASSLGGRETEAFF
TRBV7-9 CASSLAYDSYNEQFF
TRBV7-2 CASSLVWGAGTGELFF
TRBV5-1 CASSFVSSYNSPLHF
TRBV6-5 CASSSGQSYEQYF
TRBV7-2 CASSLRFVEQYF
TRBV28 CASTLRGGGRNGEAFF
TRBV27 CASSTTGGASYEQYF
TRBV20-1 CSASFTGTGTYEQYF
TRBV7-2 CASGRGALNEQFF
TRBV29-1 CSVEDWRPLGELFF
TRBV27 CASSSLPSGTGYGYTF
TRBV29-1 CSVEGGTSGTDTQYF
TRBV19 CASTRIKTSGGAAVNEQFF
TRBV27 CASRLLAGGETQYF
TRBV3-1/TRBV3-2 CASSRTRQGFAIQYF
TRBV3-1/TRBV3-2 CASSQGGPGRTEAFF
TRBV6-5 CASSYTPGQLNTEAFF
TRBV7-2 CASSLESTSDYTDTQYF
TRBV15 CATSRISSGGSETQYF
TRBV7-2 CASSLASVNNSPLHF
TRBV28 CASRLTGTGNTGELFF
TRBV7-2 CASSLGGWTAYEQYF
TRBV5-1 CASSLEGRGLNIQYF